The next 15 T cell receptor beta chains were all read from a single sample in a study of shared clonotypes between healthy human individuals. Produced via immunoSEQ multiplex PCR; TCRdb's table is partial and in-frame only. The table lists some 360,000 clones, more than 60% of them singletons. Sequenced: memory CD4+ T cells sorted from blood. Subset given: CD45RA-negative fraction. The receptors derive from a man aged 25-45 years in good health.

This clone appeared once. A far more abundant clone sits one base away, making this likely a read error. This same CDR3 is encoded by further DNA sequences in the sample. The chain carries TRBV5-6 and TRBJ1-2; 9 bases match TRBD1. Unmatched junction bases numbered 12, after V lost 4 bases and J lost 5 bases. The CDR3 spans 16 residues. Germline V gene data show CDR1 as SGHDT and CDR2 as YYEEEE. This chain's CDR3 is CASSHPRDRVFYGYTF. The CDR3 DNA reads as TGTGCCAGCAGCCACCCCCGGGACAGGGTTTTTTATGGCTACACCTTC.

The genes are TRBV10-3 and TRBJ2-6, with 7 bases that match TRBD2. The trim removed 4 bases at V and 0 bases at J, leaving 12 bases unmatched. CDR1 ENHRY and CDR2 SYGVKD come from the germline V gene. This CDR3 is built from 19 residues. The CDR3 nucleotides are TGTGCCATCAGTGGCCCCTATTTAGCGGGCAACTCTGGGGCCAACGTCCTGACTTTC. This sequence encodes CAISGPYLAGNSGANVLTF.

V gene TRBV5-1 combines with J gene TRBJ1-5; D unclear. Germline V lookup: CDR1 SGHRS, CDR2 YFSETQ. V was shortened by 4 bases and J by 8 bases, with 19 bases between the two germline ends. This CDR3 is 15 amino acids long. The CDR3 DNA follows: TGCGCCAGCAGCCCCCGAGGAGGAGGGTTGGAGCCCCAGCATTTT. Translated, it gives CASSPRGGGLEPQHF.

The chain combines TRBV5-1 with TRBJ2-7; D is unresolved. Trimming shortened V by 2 bases and J by 5 bases, and 14 bases separated the two germline ends. This CDR3 is built from 14 residues. CDR1 is SGHRS and CDR2 is YFSETQ in the germline V gene. The CDR3 region is CASSFGQVFHEQYF. DNA for the CDR3: TGCGCCAGCAGCTTCGGCCAGGTTTTCCACGAGCAGTACTTC.

This clone was picked up one time. The chain carries TRBV28 and TRBJ2-7; unclear D gene. CDR1 MDHEN and CDR2 SYDVKM come from the germline V gene. Trimming cost V 6 bases and J 2 bases, with 11 bases left between them. The CDR3 spans 13 residues. CDR3 in DNA: TGTGCCAGCAGACTCAGGTCTACCTACGAGCAGTACTTC. It specifies CASRLRSTYEQYF.

The genes are TRBV7-9 and TRBJ1-5; unclear D gene. Trimming cost V 2 bases and J 0 bases, with 14 bases left between them. The CDR3 sequence is 17 residues long. Germline V gene sequence: CDR1 SEHNR, CDR2 FQNEAQ (reference sequence). CDR3 amino acids: CASSLSWARDSNQPQHF. The DNA of the CDR3 is TGTGCCAGCAGCTTAAGCTGGGCGCGTGATAGCAATCAGCCCCAGCATTTT.

The chain joins TRBV18 to TRBJ2-5; 8 nucleotides align to TRBD1. Germline CDR1 and CDR2: KGHSH and LQKENI. V lost 6 bases and J lost 5; bases outside the gene matches: 2. CDR3 length: 12 amino acids. DNA of the CDR3: TGTGCCAGCTCCCGGGACAGGGAGACCCAGTACTTC. Its protein product is CASSRDRETQYF.

V usage is TRBV6-5 and J usage is TRBJ2-7; 7 nucleotides agree with TRBD2. In germline, CDR1 is MNHEY, CDR2 SVGAGI. Trimming removed 2 bases from V and 4 bases from J; junction bases left unmatched: 11. The CDR3 consists of 16 residues. Here the CDR3 reads CASSYVRLAKPYEQYF. The CDR3 DNA reads TGTGCCAGCAGTTACGTTCGACTAGCAAAACCTTACGAGCAGTACTTC.

The genes are TRBV7-9 and TRBJ2-7; D is possibly TRBD1 (5 bases). This CDR3 is 15 amino acids long. Trimming shortened V by 3 bases and J by 2 bases, and 14 bases separated the two germline ends. The germline V gene encodes CDR1 SEHNR and CDR2 FQNEAQ (reference sequence). CDR3 residues: CASSFQGLETYEQYF. The CDR3 DNA is TGTGCCAGCAGCTTCCAGGGCCTTGAAACCTACGAGCAGTACTTC.

The rearrangement uses TRBV9 and TRBJ1-2, with TRBD1 matching over 8 bases. The CDR3 has 13 residues. V was pared by 4 bases and J by 5 bases, with 4 bases of the junction left unmatched. Germline lookup yields CDR1 SGDLS and CDR2 YYNGEE. CDR3 sequence (DNA): TGTGCCAGCAGCCCCGGACAGGGTTATGGCTACACCTTC. The encoded protein is CASSPGQGYGYTF.

This clone was recorded many times. V gene TRBV25-1 combines with J gene TRBJ2-3; 8 bases map to TRBD2. After removal of 11 bases from V and 2 bases from J, the junction contained 9 bases not matched to a gene. The CDR3 consists of 14 residues. The germline V gene encodes CDR1 MGHDK and CDR2 SYGVNS. The CDR3, as DNA: TGTGCCTCGGGGAGCGGGAGCAACACAGATACGCAGTATTTT. Translated, it gives CASGSGSNTDTQYF.

This chain links TRBV10-1 with TRBJ2-3, with 10 nucleotides matching TRBD2. V lost 1 base to trimming and J lost 0 bases; unmatched junction nucleotides: 16. This CDR3 has 21 residues. Germline V lookup: CDR1 WNHNN, CDR2 SYGVQD (reference sequence). The CDR3 region is CASSEFLTSSGSKSSTDTQYF. Here the CDR3 DNA reads TGCGCCAGCAGTGAGTTCCTCACCTCTAGCGGGAGTAAATCTAGCACAGATACGCAGTATTTT.

This sequence joins TRBV19 and TRBJ2-5; weak D call: TRBD2 (6 bases). The CDR3 is 17 amino acids. V was pared by 2 bases and J by 2 bases, with 18 bases between. Per germline, CDR1 LNHDA and CDR2 SQIVND (reference sequence). This chain's CDR3 is CASSIHPASAKQETQYF. The DNA of the CDR3 is TGTGCCAGTAGTATACATCCCGCTAGCGCCAAGCAAGAGACCCAGTACTTC.

This rearrangement joins TRBV7-8 to TRBJ2-7; TRBD1 might be the D (5 bases). Trimming stripped 0 bases from V and 5 bases from J, with 5 bases between. Germline V gene sequence: CDR1 SGHVS, CDR2 FQNEAQ. The CDR3 loop spans 12 amino acids. CDR3 protein: CASSLAGDEQYF. As DNA, the CDR3 is TGTGCCAGCAGCTTAGCAGGGGACGAGCAGTACTTC. The entire variable domain, with the rest obtained from reference TRBV7-8 and TRBJ2-7, is as follows: GAGVSQSPRYKVAKRGQDVALRCDPISGHVSLFWYQQALGQGPEFLTYFQNEAQLDKSGLPSDRFFAERPEGSVSTLKIQRTQQEDSAVYLCASSLAGDEQYFGPGTRLTVT.

This clone has only one observation. CDR3 region: CASSSPGTTAFF. The CDR3 region has the DNA TGTGCCAGCTCGAGTCCAGGGACTACGGCTTTCTTT. The chain employs TRBV28 and TRBJ1-1, with D perhaps matching TRBD1 (5 bases). Germline CDR1 MDHEN, CDR2 SYDVKM. Trimming cost V 8 bases and J 11 bases, with 18 bases left between them. The CDR3 is 12 residues long.